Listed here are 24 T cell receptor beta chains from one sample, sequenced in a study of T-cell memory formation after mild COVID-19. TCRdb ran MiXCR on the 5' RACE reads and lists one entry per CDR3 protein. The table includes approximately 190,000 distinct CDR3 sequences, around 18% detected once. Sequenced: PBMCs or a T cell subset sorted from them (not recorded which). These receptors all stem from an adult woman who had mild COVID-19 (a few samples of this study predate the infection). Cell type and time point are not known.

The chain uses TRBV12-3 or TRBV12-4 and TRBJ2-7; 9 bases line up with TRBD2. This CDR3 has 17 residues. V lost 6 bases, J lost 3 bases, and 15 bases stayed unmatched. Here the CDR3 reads CASSRLLTSGRNYEQYF. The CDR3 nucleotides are TGTGCCAGCAGCCGACTGCTCACTAGCGGGCGGAACTACGAGCAGTACTTC.

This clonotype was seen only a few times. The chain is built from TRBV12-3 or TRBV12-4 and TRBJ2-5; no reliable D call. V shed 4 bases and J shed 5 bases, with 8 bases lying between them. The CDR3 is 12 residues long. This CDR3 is CASSSTTETQYF. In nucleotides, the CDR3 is TGTGCCAGCAGTTCTACGACGGAGACCCAGTACTTC.

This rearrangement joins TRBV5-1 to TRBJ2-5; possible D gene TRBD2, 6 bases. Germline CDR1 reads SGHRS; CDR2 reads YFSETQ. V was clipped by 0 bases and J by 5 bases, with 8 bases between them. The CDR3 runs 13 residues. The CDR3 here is CASSLGEVETQYF. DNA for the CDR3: TGCGCCAGCAGCTTGGGGGAGGTGGAGACCCAGTACTTC.

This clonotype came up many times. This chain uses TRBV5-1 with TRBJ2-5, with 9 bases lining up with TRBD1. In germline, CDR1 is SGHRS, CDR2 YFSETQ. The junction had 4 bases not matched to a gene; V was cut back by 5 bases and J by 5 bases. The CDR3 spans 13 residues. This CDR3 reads CASSYRGQETQYF. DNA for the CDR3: TGCGCCAGCAGTTACAGGGGGCAGGAGACCCAGTACTTC. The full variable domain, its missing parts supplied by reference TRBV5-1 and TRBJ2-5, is KAGVTQTPRYLIKTRGQQVTLSCSPISGHRSVSWYQQTPGQGLQFLFEYFSETQRNKGNFPGRFSGRQFSNSRSEMNVSTLELGDSALYLCASSYRGQETQYFGPGTRLLVL.

The CDR3 region is CSALTLAGGGNEQFF. For the CDR3, the DNA is TGCAGTGCTCTGACACTAGCGGGAGGGGGGAATGAGCAGTTCTTC. This chain joins TRBV20-1 and TRBJ2-1; 13 bases are shared with TRBD2. The CDR3 consists of 15 residues. Germline CDR1 reads DFQATT; CDR2 reads SNEGSKA (reference sequence). The V segment lost 5 bases and the J segment 7 bases; nucleotides outside the gene matches: 8.

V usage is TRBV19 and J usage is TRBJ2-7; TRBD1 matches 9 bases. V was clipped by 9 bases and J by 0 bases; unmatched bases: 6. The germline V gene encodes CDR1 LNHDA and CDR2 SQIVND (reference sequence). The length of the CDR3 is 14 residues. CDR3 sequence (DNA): TGTGCCAGCCGGACAGGGGCTAGCTCCTACGAGCAGTACTTC. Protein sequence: CASRTGASSYEQYF.

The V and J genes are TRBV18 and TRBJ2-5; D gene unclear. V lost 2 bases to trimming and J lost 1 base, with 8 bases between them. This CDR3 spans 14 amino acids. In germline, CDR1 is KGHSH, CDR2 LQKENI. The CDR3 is CASSPVGTQETQYF. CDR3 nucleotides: TGTGCCAGCTCACCAGTTGGAACCCAAGAGACCCAGTACTTC. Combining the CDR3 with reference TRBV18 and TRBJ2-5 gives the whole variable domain NAGVMQNPRHLVRRRGQEARLRCSPMKGHSHVYWYRQLPEEGLKFMVYLQKENIIDESGMPKERFSAEFPKEGPSILRIQQVVRGDSAAYFCASSPVGTQETQYFGPGTRLLVL.

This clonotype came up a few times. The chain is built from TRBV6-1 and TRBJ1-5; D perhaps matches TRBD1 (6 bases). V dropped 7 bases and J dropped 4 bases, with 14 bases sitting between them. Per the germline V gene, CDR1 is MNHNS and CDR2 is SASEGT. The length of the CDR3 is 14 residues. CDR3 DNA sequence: TGTGCCAGCAAGGGGGGTGAGCGGAATCAGCCCCAGCATTTT. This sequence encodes CASKGGERNQPQHF.

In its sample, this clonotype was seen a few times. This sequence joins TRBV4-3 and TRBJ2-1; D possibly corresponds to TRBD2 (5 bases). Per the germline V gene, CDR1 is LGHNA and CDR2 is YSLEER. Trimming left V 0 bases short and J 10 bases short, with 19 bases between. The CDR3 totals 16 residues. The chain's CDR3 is CASSQDRAGPVGEQFF. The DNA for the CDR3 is TGCGCCAGCAGCCAAGATAGGGCGGGCCCGGTGGGGGAGCAGTTCTTC.

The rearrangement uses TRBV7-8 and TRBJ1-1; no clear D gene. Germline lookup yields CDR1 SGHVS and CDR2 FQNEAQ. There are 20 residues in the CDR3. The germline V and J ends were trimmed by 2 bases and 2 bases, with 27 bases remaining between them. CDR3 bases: TGTGCCAGCAGCTTACCTAGAACCGCCCTGGTAGGCGCTCAAAACACTGAAGCTTTCTTT. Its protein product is CASSLPRTALVGAQNTEAFF.

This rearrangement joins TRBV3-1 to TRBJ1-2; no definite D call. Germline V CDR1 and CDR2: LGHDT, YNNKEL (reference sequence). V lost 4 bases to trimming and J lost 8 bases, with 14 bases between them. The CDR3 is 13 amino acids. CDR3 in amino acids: CASSPGGSGGYTF. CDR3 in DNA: TGTGCCAGCAGCCCCGGTGGTTCGGGAGGCTACACCTTC. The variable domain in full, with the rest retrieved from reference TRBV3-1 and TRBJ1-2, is DTAVSQTPKYLVTQMGNDKSIKCEQNLGHDTMYWYKQDSKKFLKIMFSYNNKELIINETVPNRFSPKSPDKAHLNLHINSLELGDSAVYFCASSPGGSGGYTFGSGTRLTVV.

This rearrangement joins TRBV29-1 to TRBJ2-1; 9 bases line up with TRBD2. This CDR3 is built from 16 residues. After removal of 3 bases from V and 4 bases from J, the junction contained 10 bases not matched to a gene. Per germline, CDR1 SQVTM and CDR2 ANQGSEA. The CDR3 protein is CSVDEREARRYNEQFF. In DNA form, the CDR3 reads TGCAGCGTTGATGAGCGGGAGGCTCGAAGGTACAATGAGCAGTTCTTC.

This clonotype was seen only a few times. The CDR3 DNA sequence: TGTGCCAGCAGTTCCCCGGCCTATGGAGGCTACACCTTC. This codes for CASSSPAYGGYTF. J is TRBJ1-2 and V is TRBV12-3 or TRBV12-4; D ambiguous. This CDR3 is built from 13 residues. V was shortened by 4 bases and J by 8 bases, with 14 bases between the two germline ends.

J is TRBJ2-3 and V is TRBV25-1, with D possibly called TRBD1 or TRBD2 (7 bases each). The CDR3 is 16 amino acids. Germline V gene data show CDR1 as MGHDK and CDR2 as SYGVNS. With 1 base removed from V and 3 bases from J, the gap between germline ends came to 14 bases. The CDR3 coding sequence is TGTGCCAGCAGTGAATGGGGAGGGGGCTCGACAGATACGCAGTATTTT. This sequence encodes CASSEWGGGSTDTQYF.

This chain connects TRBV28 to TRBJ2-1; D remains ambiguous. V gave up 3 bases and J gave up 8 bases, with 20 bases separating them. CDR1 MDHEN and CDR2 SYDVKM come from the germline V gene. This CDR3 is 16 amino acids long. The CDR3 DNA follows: TGTGCCAGCAGTTTTCTTGGGTTCGCAGGTCCGGATGAGCAGTTCTTC. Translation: CASSFLGFAGPDEQFF.

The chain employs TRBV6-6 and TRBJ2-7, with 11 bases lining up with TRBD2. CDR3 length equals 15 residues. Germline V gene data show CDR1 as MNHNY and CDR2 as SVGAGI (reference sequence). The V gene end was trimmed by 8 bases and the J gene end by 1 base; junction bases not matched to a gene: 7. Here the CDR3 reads CASGNRLAGSYEQYF. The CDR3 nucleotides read TGTGCCAGCGGCAATCGACTAGCGGGGTCCTACGAGCAGTACTTC.

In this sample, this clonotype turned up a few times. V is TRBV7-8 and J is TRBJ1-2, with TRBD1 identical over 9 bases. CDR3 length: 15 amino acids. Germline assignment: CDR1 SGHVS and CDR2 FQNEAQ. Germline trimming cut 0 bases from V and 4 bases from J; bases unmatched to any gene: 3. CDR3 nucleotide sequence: TGTGCCAGCAGCTTAGCGGGACAGGGAGTCTATGGCTACACCTTC. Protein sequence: CASSLAGQGVYGYTF.

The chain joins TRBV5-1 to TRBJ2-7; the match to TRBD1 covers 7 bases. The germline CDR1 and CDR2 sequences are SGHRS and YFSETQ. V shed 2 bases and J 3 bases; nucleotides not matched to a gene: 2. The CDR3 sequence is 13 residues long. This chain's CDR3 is CASSFGQVYEQYF. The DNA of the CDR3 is TGCGCCAGCAGCTTCGGACAGGTCTACGAGCAGTACTTC.

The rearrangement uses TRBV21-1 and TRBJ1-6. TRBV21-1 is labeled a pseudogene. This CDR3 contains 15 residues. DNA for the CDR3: TGTGCCAGCAGCGAAGGAAGCAGACCGCCTTCACCCCTCCACTTT. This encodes CASSEGSRPPSPLHF.

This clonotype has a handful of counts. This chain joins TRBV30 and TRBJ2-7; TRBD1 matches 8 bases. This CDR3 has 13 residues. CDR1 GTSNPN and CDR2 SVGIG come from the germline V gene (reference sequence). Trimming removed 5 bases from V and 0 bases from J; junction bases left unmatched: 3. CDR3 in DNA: TGTGCCTGGGGGACAGGTTCCTCCTACGAGCAGTACTTC. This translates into CAWGTGSSYEQYF.

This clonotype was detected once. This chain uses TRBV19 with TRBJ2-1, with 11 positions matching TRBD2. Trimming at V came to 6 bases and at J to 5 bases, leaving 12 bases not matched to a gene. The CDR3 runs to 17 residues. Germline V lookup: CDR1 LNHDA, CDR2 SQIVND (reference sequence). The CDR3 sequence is CASRIPGLAEPHNEQFF. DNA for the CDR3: TGTGCCAGTAGGATCCCGGGACTAGCGGAACCCCACAATGAGCAGTTCTTC.

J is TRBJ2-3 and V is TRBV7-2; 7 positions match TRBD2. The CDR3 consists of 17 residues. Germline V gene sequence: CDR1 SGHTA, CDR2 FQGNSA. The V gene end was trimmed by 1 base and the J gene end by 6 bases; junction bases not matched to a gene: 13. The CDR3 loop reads CASSLGPIASGGDTQYF. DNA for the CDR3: TGTGCCAGCAGCTTAGGACCTATAGCATCCGGGGGGGATACGCAGTATTTT.

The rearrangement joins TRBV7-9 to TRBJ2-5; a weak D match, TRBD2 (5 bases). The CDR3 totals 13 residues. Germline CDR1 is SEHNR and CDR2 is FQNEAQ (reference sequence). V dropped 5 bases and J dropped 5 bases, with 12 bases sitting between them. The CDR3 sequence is CASSPRGPETQYF. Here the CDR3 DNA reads TGTGCCAGCAGCCCCAGAGGGCCGGAGACCCAGTACTTC. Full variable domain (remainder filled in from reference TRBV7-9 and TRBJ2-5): DTGVSQNPRHKITKRGQNVTFRCDPISEHNRLYWYRQTLGQGPEFLTYFQNEAQLEKSRLLSDRFSAERPKGSFSTLEIQRTEQGDSAMYLCASSPRGPETQYFGPGTRLLVL.

CDR3 bases: TGTGCCAGCAGGTTGAACTCGGGAACCTGGATGTCGACACCCCTCCACTTT. Translated: CASRLNSGTWMSTPLHF. The chain has TRBV7-2 and TRBJ1-6; D remains ambiguous. The CDR3 runs 17 residues. With 6 bases removed from V and 11 bases from J, the gap between germline ends came to 26 bases. From germline, CDR1 is SGHTA and CDR2 FQGNSA.